This T cell receptor (beta chain) appears in the sequencing data of a study of blood T cell repertoires in COVID-19. Study-level information: T cells, B-cell-depleted T cells, or PBMCs provided the cDNA or gDNA that served as material.

TCRdb keeps only in-frame clones here, not all; method: immunoSEQ multiplex PCR. The sample carries nearly 110,000 clones, roughly nine tenths recorded once. The CDR3 runs 14 residues. The V and J ends lost 4 bases and 2 bases respectively, with 12 bases between them. CDR1 is SGHRS, CDR2 YFSETQ, per germline. Input material: peripheral blood. The V and J genes are TRBV5-1 and TRBJ2-5; weak D call: TRBD1 (5 bases). The clonotype comes from a man aged 40-49 years with active or convalescent COVID-19. In DNA, the CDR3 is TGCGCCAGCAGCCAGGACACCTCTCAAGAGACCCAGTACTTC. Residues: CASSQDTSQETQYF. Variable domain in full (rest from reference TRBV5-1 and TRBJ2-5): KAGVTQTPRYLIKTRGQQVTLSCSPISGHRSVSWYQQTPGQGLQFLFEYFSETQRNKGNFPGRFSGRQFSNSRSEMNVSTLELGDSALYLCASSQDTSQETQYFGPGTRLLVL.